The rows below give T cell receptor beta chains drawn from one sample of a study of naive and memory T cell subsets. TCRdb independently ran MiXCR on the 5' RACE reads; one entry per CDR3 protein. The table lists roughly 56,000 distinct CDR3 sequences, 7% to 8.5% of them singletons, with 9% to 10% in the top ten. The source of these receptors is a male donor in good health. CDR3s include the opening cysteine and the closing phenylalanine or tryptophan. A D gene is named only where the DNA matches it firmly. Some rows have no size entry. The others give once, few or many, or a class for an expanded clone.

clone_size: few
d_call: .
j_call: TRBJ2-3
v_call: TRBV20-1
cdr3_nt: TGCAGTGCTAGAGATCCGATCAGGGCTGCGGATACGCAGTATTTT
cdr3_aa: CSARDPIRAADTQYF

clone_size: many
d_call: .
j_call: TRBJ2-3
v_call: TRBV20-1
cdr3_nt: TGCAGTGCGGGGGACTCCGCCGATACGCAGTATTTT
cdr3_aa: CSAGDSADTQYF

clone_size: few
d_call: TRBD1
j_call: TRBJ2-7
v_call: TRBV20-1
cdr3_nt: TGCAGTGCGTACCCCGGGACAGGGGAAAACTACGAGCAGTACTTC
cdr3_aa: CSAYPGTGENYEQYF

clone_size: few
d_call: TRBD2
j_call: TRBJ2-1
v_call: TRBV15
cdr3_nt: TGTGCCACCAGCGGAGGGGAAACTAGCGGAAGTGTAATTTGGAGACTTGAGCAGTTCTTC
cdr3_aa: CATSGGETSGSVIWRLEQFF

clone_size: .
d_call: .
j_call: TRBJ2-2
v_call: TRBV19
cdr3_nt: TGTGCCAGTAGTCCGCCCCTGGAGGCCGGGGAGCTGTTTTTT
cdr3_aa: CASSPPLEAGELFF

clone_size: few
d_call: TRBD2
j_call: TRBJ2-1
v_call: TRBV6-6
cdr3_nt: TGTGCCAGCAGAGCCCTAGCGGTATCCTACAATGAGCAGTTCTTC
cdr3_aa: CASRALAVSYNEQFF

clone_size: many
d_call: TRBD1
j_call: TRBJ2-7
v_call: TRBV12-3/TRBV12-4
cdr3_nt: TGTGCCAGCAGTTTTACAGGGGGAGTCGACGAGCAGTACTTC
cdr3_aa: CASSFTGGVDEQYF

clone_size: .
d_call: .
j_call: TRBJ1-1
v_call: TRBV19
cdr3_nt: TGTGCCAGTAGTATCCTGGGGGCGGACACTGAAGCTTTCTTT
cdr3_aa: CASSILGADTEAFF

clone_size: .
d_call: .
j_call: TRBJ2-3
v_call: TRBV2
cdr3_nt: TGTGCCAGCAGTGAACTAGCGGTTTGGACAGGGAGTGGGAGCACAGATACGCAGTATTTT
cdr3_aa: CASSELAVWTGSGSTDTQYF

clone_size: many
d_call: .
j_call: TRBJ2-7
v_call: TRBV5-6
cdr3_nt: TGTGCCAGCAGTCTTCGGAGCTCCTACGAGCAGTACTTC
cdr3_aa: CASSLRSSYEQYF

clone_size: many
d_call: TRBD2
j_call: TRBJ2-5
v_call: TRBV5-1
cdr3_nt: TGCGCCAGCAGCTTGAATGCGGGGGTCGGAGAGACCCAGTACTTC
cdr3_aa: CASSLNAGVGETQYF

clone_size: many
d_call: .
j_call: TRBJ2-7
v_call: TRBV2
cdr3_nt: TGTGCCAGCGGAGAGGGGGGGGAGATAGCCTACGAGCAGTACTTC
cdr3_aa: CASGEGGEIAYEQYF

clone_size: .
d_call: .
j_call: TRBJ2-4
v_call: TRBV3-1
cdr3_nt: TGTGCCAGCAGCCCCCCCGTCGGGCAGCGAGGGGTAGCCAAAAACATTCAGTACTTC
cdr3_aa: CASSPPVGQRGVAKNIQYF

clone_size: .
d_call: TRBD2
j_call: TRBJ2-1
v_call: TRBV6-1
cdr3_nt: TGTGCCAGCAGTGAAGCAGCGGGGGGGCCCTACAATGAGCAGTTCTTC
cdr3_aa: CASSEAAGGPYNEQFF

clone_size: few
d_call: .
j_call: TRBJ2-1
v_call: TRBV10-1
cdr3_nt: TGCGCCAGCAGTGAGTCTGGATCTGTTGCCTCCTACAATGAGCAGTTCTTC
cdr3_aa: CASSESGSVASYNEQFF

clone_size: .
d_call: .
j_call: TRBJ2-7
v_call: TRBV6-2/TRBV6-3
cdr3_nt: TGTGCCAGCAGTCCCTACGTAAGGTCCTACGAGCAGTACTTC
cdr3_aa: CASSPYVRSYEQYF

clone_size: many
d_call: .
j_call: TRBJ2-5
v_call: TRBV5-1
cdr3_nt: TGCGCCAGCAGCTTCTCGGAGGGCCCTCGGGAGACCCAGTACTTC
cdr3_aa: CASSFSEGPRETQYF

clone_size: many
d_call: .
j_call: TRBJ2-1
v_call: TRBV5-1
cdr3_nt: TGCGCCAGCCGACGTACGAAAGGGGGGCTAGCCGATTACAATGAGCAGTTCTTC
cdr3_aa: CASRRTKGGLADYNEQFF

clone_size: .
d_call: .
j_call: TRBJ1-1
v_call: TRBV27
cdr3_nt: TGTGCCAGCAGACCCCACCCTCCGACAGTTTTAGGAACTGAAGCTTTCTTT
cdr3_aa: CASRPHPPTVLGTEAFF

clone_size: few
d_call: .
j_call: TRBJ1-1
v_call: TRBV18
cdr3_nt: TGTGCCAGCTCACCTGTCAGACAGAACACTGAAGCTTTCTTT
cdr3_aa: CASSPVRQNTEAFF

clone_size: many
d_call: .
j_call: TRBJ2-5
v_call: TRBV14
cdr3_nt: TGTGCCAGCAGCCAACAAGAGACCCAGTACTTC
cdr3_aa: CASSQQETQYF

clone_size: .
d_call: .
j_call: TRBJ2-4
v_call: TRBV27
cdr3_nt: TGTGCCAGCAGTCCTGCCGTCAATAGTCCGAACATTCAGTACTTC
cdr3_aa: CASSPAVNSPNIQYF

clone_size: .
d_call: TRBD1
j_call: TRBJ2-7
v_call: TRBV30
cdr3_nt: TGTGCCTGGAGTGTAGGGACAGGGTTCGAGCAGTACTTC
cdr3_aa: CAWSVGTGFEQYF

clone_size: many
d_call: TRBD1
j_call: TRBJ2-2
v_call: TRBV29-1
cdr3_nt: TGCAGCGGGGACAGGGGGGACACCGGGGAGCTGTTTTTT
cdr3_aa: CSGDRGDTGELFF

clone_size: .
d_call: TRBD1
j_call: TRBJ1-2
v_call: TRBV29-1
cdr3_nt: TGCAGCGTTGAAGATGGGCGGGACAGGGGGGCCTATGGCTACACCTTC
cdr3_aa: CSVEDGRDRGAYGYTF

clone_size: few
d_call: .
j_call: TRBJ2-7
v_call: TRBV7-6
cdr3_nt: TGTGCCAGCAGCTTAGGTTTCGATGTTGGGGACTCGGGAGAGCAGTACTTC
cdr3_aa: CASSLGFDVGDSGEQYF

clone_size: few
d_call: .
j_call: TRBJ1-2
v_call: TRBV19
cdr3_nt: TGTGCCAGTAGTATGACCCCCTCCAGCGGCTACACCTTC
cdr3_aa: CASSMTPSSGYTF

clone_size: many
d_call: .
j_call: TRBJ2-2
v_call: TRBV12-2
cdr3_nt: TGTGCAAGTCGCTTAGCGCTCGACAGGACCACGAACACCGGGGAGCTGTTTTTT
cdr3_aa: CASRLALDRTTNTGELFF

clone_size: few
d_call: TRBD2
j_call: TRBJ2-1
v_call: TRBV30
cdr3_nt: TGTGCCTGGAGTGTGGAGACTAGCGGGACTAATGAGCAGTTCTTC
cdr3_aa: CAWSVETSGTNEQFF

clone_size: many
d_call: .
j_call: TRBJ1-2
v_call: TRBV3-1
cdr3_nt: TGTGCCAGCAGCCCGACCAGACAGGACACCTATGGCTACACCTTC
cdr3_aa: CASSPTRQDTYGYTF

clone_size: .
d_call: .
j_call: TRBJ2-7
v_call: TRBV20-1
cdr3_nt: TGCAGTGCTAGAGATCCGTCGTCAGGGGTCTCCTACGAGCAGTACTTC
cdr3_aa: CSARDPSSGVSYEQYF

clone_size: many
d_call: .
j_call: TRBJ2-7
v_call: TRBV4-1
cdr3_nt: TGCGCCAGCAGCCAAGCGGGCCTGACGGGCGAGCAGTACTTC
cdr3_aa: CASSQAGLTGEQYF

clone_size: few
d_call: TRBD2
j_call: TRBJ2-1
v_call: TRBV4-2
cdr3_nt: TGTGCCAGCAGCCAAGATGCCGCGGGAGTATACAATGAGCAGTTCTTC
cdr3_aa: CASSQDAAGVYNEQFF

clone_size: few
d_call: TRBD1
j_call: TRBJ1-2
v_call: TRBV29-1
cdr3_nt: TGCAGCGTTGAACCGACAGGGCCCTATGGCTACACCTTC
cdr3_aa: CSVEPTGPYGYTF

clone_size: .
d_call: .
j_call: TRBJ1-5
v_call: TRBV19
cdr3_nt: TGTGCCAGTATGCCGCCGGGACAAAGAAGGCAGCCCCAGCATTTT
cdr3_aa: CASMPPGQRRQPQHF

clone_size: .
d_call: .
j_call: TRBJ1-2
v_call: TRBV27
cdr3_nt: TGTGCCAGCAGTTTCGGACGGGACAACTATGGCTACACCTTC
cdr3_aa: CASSFGRDNYGYTF

clone_size: many
d_call: .
j_call: TRBJ2-1
v_call: TRBV6-2/TRBV6-3
cdr3_nt: TGTGCCAGCAGTCCACAGGGCCCCGGAGACTACAATGAGCAGTTCTTC
cdr3_aa: CASSPQGPGDYNEQFF

clone_size: many
d_call: .
j_call: TRBJ1-1
v_call: TRBV7-9
cdr3_nt: TGTGCCAGCAGCTTAGTCGGAGAGAACACTGAAGCTTTCTTT
cdr3_aa: CASSLVGENTEAFF

clone_size: .
d_call: .
j_call: TRBJ2-5
v_call: TRBV7-9
cdr3_nt: TGTGCCAGCAGCTTAGGAGGGATGGGGTCAGAGACCCAGTACTTC
cdr3_aa: CASSLGGMGSETQYF

clone_size: many
d_call: .
j_call: TRBJ1-4
v_call: TRBV6-6
cdr3_nt: TGTGCCAGCAGTTTTCAGGACAGATCAGAACTGTTTTTT
cdr3_aa: CASSFQDRSELFF

clone_size: many
d_call: .
j_call: TRBJ2-1
v_call: TRBV9
cdr3_nt: TGTGCCAGCAGCATTTCAGCGGGCTCCTACAATGAGCAGTTCTTC
cdr3_aa: CASSISAGSYNEQFF

clone_size: .
d_call: TRBD2
j_call: TRBJ2-1
v_call: TRBV20-1
cdr3_nt: TGCAGTGCCCCTCCGGGGACTAGCGGAAAGAGCTCCTACAATGAGCAGTTCTTC
cdr3_aa: CSAPPGTSGKSSYNEQFF

clone_size: .
d_call: .
j_call: TRBJ2-2
v_call: TRBV6-6
cdr3_nt: TGTGCCAGCAGTTCCTCAGGACAAAACACCGGGGAGCTGTTTTTT
cdr3_aa: CASSSSGQNTGELFF

clone_size: many
d_call: TRBD1
j_call: TRBJ2-2
v_call: TRBV11-2
cdr3_nt: TGTGCCAGCAGCGCAGACAGGGACACCGGGGAGCTGTTTTTT
cdr3_aa: CASSADRDTGELFF

clone_size: many
d_call: TRBD2
j_call: TRBJ2-7
v_call: TRBV6-5
cdr3_nt: TGTGCCAGCAGTTACATTAGCGGGAGAAGCTACGAGCAGTACTTC
cdr3_aa: CASSYISGRSYEQYF

clone_size: few
d_call: .
j_call: TRBJ2-7
v_call: TRBV9
cdr3_nt: TGTGCCAGCAGCCCCTCTACAAGTTCTGTCGAGCAGTACTTC
cdr3_aa: CASSPSTSSVEQYF

clone_size: .
d_call: TRBD1
j_call: TRBJ2-7
v_call: TRBV4-1
cdr3_nt: TGCGCCAGCAGCCAAGGGGCTCCGGGACAGGTATTCTACGAGCAGTACTTC
cdr3_aa: CASSQGAPGQVFYEQYF

clone_size: .
d_call: TRBD1
j_call: TRBJ2-7
v_call: TRBV10-2
cdr3_nt: TGCGCCAGCAGCGGAGCAATGACAGGGTCTGTTCCCTACGAGCAGTACTTC
cdr3_aa: CASSGAMTGSVPYEQYF

clone_size: .
d_call: .
j_call: TRBJ2-2
v_call: TRBV6-1
cdr3_nt: TGTGCCAGCAGTGAACTCGGGGGGCAGTTCACCGGGGAGCTGTTTTTT
cdr3_aa: CASSELGGQFTGELFF

clone_size: many
d_call: TRBD2
j_call: TRBJ2-3
v_call: TRBV19
cdr3_nt: TGTGCCAGTACCACGCAGCGGGGGGCCAGCACAGATACGCAGTATTTT
cdr3_aa: CASTTQRGASTDTQYF

clone_size: .
d_call: .
j_call: TRBJ2-3
v_call: TRBV3-1
cdr3_nt: TGTGCCAGCAGCCAAGCGGCCGAGCCAGATACGCAGTATTTT
cdr3_aa: CASSQAAEPDTQYF

clone_size: many
d_call: .
j_call: TRBJ1-4
v_call: TRBV12-3/TRBV12-4
cdr3_nt: TGTGCCAGCAGTCCCCGGACGTCCCTCTTTGGTTCAAATGAAAAACTGTTTTTT
cdr3_aa: CASSPRTSLFGSNEKLFF

clone_size: few
d_call: .
j_call: TRBJ2-7
v_call: TRBV7-9
cdr3_nt: TGTGCCAGCAGCTCCTACACCTACGAGCAGTACTTC
cdr3_aa: CASSSYTYEQYF

clone_size: many
d_call: .
j_call: TRBJ1-1
v_call: TRBV29-1
cdr3_nt: TGCAGCGTTGTTGGTTGGCAGGGCGGCACTGAAGCTTTCTTT
cdr3_aa: CSVVGWQGGTEAFF

clone_size: few
d_call: .
j_call: TRBJ2-7
v_call: TRBV6-1
cdr3_nt: TGTGCCAGCAGTGAACCCGTAGGGAGTTCCTACGAGCAGTACTTC
cdr3_aa: CASSEPVGSSYEQYF

clone_size: .
d_call: .
j_call: TRBJ1-1
v_call: TRBV10-3
cdr3_nt: TGTGCCATCAGCGGACAGCCCAGGGAGGCGAAGGGGGACACTGAAGTTTTCTTT
cdr3_aa: CAISGQPREAKGDTEVFF

clone_size: few
d_call: TRBD2
j_call: TRBJ2-3
v_call: TRBV6-2/TRBV6-3
cdr3_nt: TGTGCCAGCAGCTCCGGGACTAGCGCGGATTTT
cdr3_aa: CASSSGTSADF

clone_size: many
d_call: TRBD2
j_call: TRBJ2-2
v_call: TRBV10-2
cdr3_nt: TGCGCCAGCAGTGAGTCGGGACTAGCCTGGTCCGGGGAGCTGTTTTTT
cdr3_aa: CASSESGLAWSGELFF

clone_size: few
d_call: .
j_call: TRBJ2-7
v_call: TRBV19
cdr3_nt: TGTGCCAGTAGTATATCGGCTGAAATCTACGAGCAGTACTTC
cdr3_aa: CASSISAEIYEQYF